The sequence of this T cell receptor (beta chain) was determined in a study of neurological immune-mediated disorders. Germline V gene data show CDR1 as SGHRS and CDR2 as YFSETQ. CDR3 size: 16 residues. After removal of 3 bases from V and 7 bases from J, the junction contained 12 bases not matched to a gene. Sorted libraries came from some 1 million CD4+ or CD8+ T cells. Findings and caveats of the study: Expanded clones shared no CDR3 amino acid sequences across subjects, suggesting private repertoires in all groups. With the multiple sclerosis repertoire cluster, neither clinical nor MRI features showed any association.

Each sequencing run yielded over 190 million TCR-beta sequences from 15-18 subjects. TCRdb processed the 5' RACE reads anew with MiXCR; each CDR3 protein has one entry. Of tens of thousands of distinct CDR3 sequences listed, approximately 6.2% were seen once; the top ten hold approximately 1.5%. There are many counts of this clonotype. Its antigen is not identified. The TCR originated in a woman under 30 with multiple sclerosis. The sequencing input was CD4+ T cells from blood. The genes are TRBV5-1 and TRBJ2-5; 10 bases agree with TRBD1. The CDR3 sequence is CASSSSSTGGIGTQYF. CDR3 coding DNA: TGCGCCAGCAGCTCGAGTTCGACAGGGGGCATCGGGACCCAGTACTTC.